This entry lists 27 T cell receptor beta chains sequenced from one sample in a study of cytomegalovirus exposure and HLA in healthy donors listed by TCRdb under 2017. Library construction relied on the immunoSEQ multiplex PCR assay. The source is immuneACCESS, and TCRdb retained only in-frame sequences with V and J called. Part of the clones is not carried over; for the studies checked, unresolved V genes explain less than half of this, and the remainder is unexplained. The sample contains approximately 120,000 clones, around 90% of them found a single time. 1.5% to 2% of the sample comes from the top ten. What was sequenced was PBMCs. The receptors were gathered from a young woman in good health and CMV-seronegative.

This chain joins TRBV5-1 and TRBJ2-3; 7 bases are shared with TRBD1. The CDR3 sequence is 14 residues long. V was clipped by 0 bases and J by 6 bases; unmatched bases: 4. From germline, CDR1 is SGHRS and CDR2 YFSETQ. Written as DNA, the CDR3 is TGCGCCAGCAGCTTGGCGAGCAGGGGGGATACGCAGTATTTT. Its translation: CASSLASRGDTQYF.

V is TRBV5-4 and J is TRBJ1-6; D possibly corresponds to TRBD1 (6 bases). This CDR3 region has 14 residues. The V end was cut by 4 bases, the J end by 9 bases, with 14 bases between. CDR1 and CDR2 (germline): SGHNT, YYREEE (reference sequence). The CDR3 spells CASSPTGIGSPLHF. The CDR3 bases are TGTGCCAGCAGCCCGACAGGAATCGGTTCACCCCTCCACTTT.

The V gene is TRBV28, the J gene TRBJ1-2; 8 bases are shared with TRBD1. V was clipped by 6 bases and J by 4 bases; unmatched bases: 7. CDR1 and CDR2 from the germline V gene are MDHEN and SYDVKM. The CDR3 covers 14 residues. CDR3 nucleotide sequence: TGTGCCAGCAGGTTAACAGGGGGATTCTATGGCTACACCTTC. It specifies CASRLTGGFYGYTF.

The chain links TRBV9 to TRBJ1-2; D not certain. The length of the CDR3 is 17 residues. The V and J ends lost 0 bases and 0 bases respectively, with 15 bases between them. Per the germline V gene, CDR1 is SGDLS and CDR2 is YYNGEE. The CDR3 here is CASSVGPQQSANYGYTF. CDR3 in DNA: TGTGCCAGCAGCGTAGGTCCCCAACAGTCTGCTAACTATGGCTACACCTTC.

V gene TRBV30 combines with J gene TRBJ2-7, with 8 nucleotides matching TRBD2. Germline V lookup: CDR1 GTSNPN, CDR2 SVGIG (reference sequence). Losses at the gene ends were 4 bases for V and 0 bases for J; bases not matched to a gene: 5. This CDR3 has 14 amino acids. The CDR3 DNA is TGTGCCTGGATGGCGGGGGGCTCCTCCTACGAGCAGTACTTC. This codes for CAWMAGGSSYEQYF.

V usage is TRBV7-2 and J usage is TRBJ1-1; TRBD1 agrees at 9 bases. Looked up from germline, CDR1 is SGHTA and CDR2 is FQGNSA. Trimming took 3 bases from V and 5 from J; bases not matched to a gene: 7. This CDR3 spans 15 amino acids. The CDR3 here is CASSLRDREYTEAFF. DNA of the CDR3: TGTGCCAGCAGCTTGAGGGACAGGGAGTATACTGAAGCTTTCTTT.

This chain joins TRBV11-1 and TRBJ2-2; D call uncertain. V was clipped by 3 bases and J by 5 bases, with 16 bases between them. CDR1 is SGHAT, CDR2 FQDESV, per germline (reference sequence). This CDR3 comprises 16 residues. The CDR3 region is CASSFQVTDATGELFF. The CDR3 region has the DNA TGTGCCAGCAGCTTTCAGGTGACCGACGCTACCGGGGAGCTGTTTTTT. The whole variable domain, filled in from reference TRBV11-1 and TRBJ2-2, reads EAEVAQSPRYKITEKSQAVAFWCDPISGHATLYWYRQILGQGPELLVQFQDESVVDDSQLPKDRFSAERLKGVDSTLKIQPAELGDSAMYLCASSFQVTDATGELFFGEGSRLTVL.

Points on this clone: One end of the junction fails to match germline, which may point to a read error. The chain links TRBV28 to TRBJ2-7, with 16 bases fitting TRBD2. CDR3 length: 15 residues. Looked up from germline, CDR1 is MDHEN and CDR2 is SYDVKM. The chain's CDR3 is CASSLGQGTSGRANF. In DNA form, the CDR3 reads TGTGCCAGCAGTTTGGGACAGGGGACTAGCGGGAGGGCCAACTTC.

This rearrangement joins TRBV13 to TRBJ1-3; D uncertain. Per germline, CDR1 PRHDT and CDR2 FYEKMQ (reference sequence). V lost 0 bases and J lost 6, with 9 bases in between. CDR3 length: 14 amino acids. CDR3 in DNA: TGTGCCAGCAGCTTAGGAGGGAGGGAAAACACCATATATTTT. Its translation is CASSLGGRENTIYF.

This clone appeared once. The rearrangement links TRBV13 to TRBJ1-5; D not certain. The germline V gene has CDR1 PRHDT and CDR2 FYEKMQ (reference sequence). The length of the CDR3 is 15 residues. V lost 0 bases and J 1 base, leaving 7 bases between the germline ends. The DNA for the CDR3 is TGTGCCAGCAGCTTAGGGGTACGGAGCAATCAGCCCCAGCATTTT. This codes for CASSLGVRSNQPQHF.

This chain uses TRBV4-1 with TRBJ1-1; the match to TRBD1 covers 11 bases. Germline V gene data show CDR1 as MGHRA and CDR2 as YSYEKL. V lost 1 base, J lost 4 bases, and 2 bases stayed unmatched. The CDR3 is 15 residues long. The CDR3 DNA reads TGCGCCAGCAGCCAAGGGGACAGGGGGGCCACTGAAGCTTTCTTT. As protein: CASSQGDRGATEAFF.

This chain links TRBV30 with TRBJ2-1; 10 bases agree with TRBD1. The CDR3 is 14 amino acids. The J segment lost 6 bases and the V segment lost 4 bases, leaving 6 bases of the junction unmatched. Germline CDR1 GTSNPN, CDR2 SVGIG (reference sequence). The CDR3 here is CAWNMGQGSNEQFF. The CDR3 coding sequence is TGTGCCTGGAACATGGGACAGGGGAGCAATGAGCAGTTCTTC.

V and J are TRBV15 and TRBJ2-3; 11 bases agree with TRBD1. The V segment lost 0 bases and the J segment 5 bases; nucleotides outside the gene matches: 4. The CDR3 extends over 16 amino acids. Per germline, CDR1 LNHNV and CDR2 YYDKDF (reference sequence). As DNA, the CDR3 is TGTGCCACCAGCAGAGAAGGACAGGGGGCCGTAGATACGCAGTATTTT. Translated, it gives CATSREGQGAVDTQYF.

The rearrangement joins TRBV28 to TRBJ1-3; tentatively, D is TRBD1 (5 bases). With 6 bases removed from V and 5 bases from J, the gap between germline ends came to 20 bases. This CDR3 is 16 amino acids long. Per the germline V gene, CDR1 is MDHEN and CDR2 is SYDVKM. CDR3 nucleotide sequence: TGTGCCAGCAGCGTCCAGGGAATGTATTCAAGAAACACCATATATTTT. Translation gives CASSVQGMYSRNTIYF.

The chain couples TRBV7-9 to TRBJ2-7; maybe TRBD2 (5 bases). Germline CDR1 SEHNR, CDR2 FQNEAQ (reference sequence). Between the trimmed V and J ends, which lost 1 base and 8 bases, there was a span of 18 bases. The CDR3 covers 15 residues. The CDR3 DNA sequence: TGTGCCAGCAGCTTAGTCGGTCTCTCGGGAAATCAGCAGTACTTC. Its protein product is CASSLVGLSGNQQYF.

This chain joins TRBV7-2 and TRBJ2-2; 9 nucleotides match TRBD2. CDR1 SGHTA and CDR2 FQGNSA come from the germline V gene. The length of the CDR3 is 19 residues. Germline trimming cut 0 bases from V and 2 bases from J; bases unmatched to any gene: 10. This CDR3 is CASSLASSGVGGNTGELFF. The CDR3 DNA is TGTGCCAGCAGCTTAGCGTCTAGCGGGGTAGGAGGTAACACCGGGGAGCTGTTTTTT.

This chain uses TRBV28 with TRBJ2-1, with TRBD1 matching 9 bases. CDR3 length: 16 residues. With V trimmed by 8 bases and J by 8 bases, 16 bases remained unmatched. Germline lookup yields CDR1 MDHEN and CDR2 SYDVKM. This CDR3 is CASGGSGTGSFDEQFF. For the CDR3, the DNA is TGTGCCAGCGGGGGATCCGGGACAGGGTCTTTCGATGAGCAGTTCTTC. The full variable domain, rest sourced from reference TRBV28 and TRBJ2-1, is DVKVTQSSRYLVKRTGEKVFLECVQDMDHENMFWYRQDPGLGLRLIYFSYDVKMKEKGDIPEGYSVSREKKERFSLILESASTNQTSMYLCASGGSGTGSFDEQFFGPGTRLTVL.

Only a few counts were recorded for this clone. The J gene is TRBJ1-1, the V gene TRBV5-4, with 7 bases that match TRBD1. V trimming: 0 bases; J trimming: 0 bases; junction bases outside the gene matches: 5. The CDR3 length is 16 residues. The germline V gene has CDR1 SGHNT and CDR2 YYREEE (reference sequence). The CDR3 nucleotides are TGTGCCAGCAGCTTGGGTTTGGGACAGCTGAACACTGAAGCTTTCTTT. This sequence encodes CASSLGLGQLNTEAFF.

V gene TRBV18 combines with J gene TRBJ2-1, with D uncertain. V was pared by 3 bases and J by 8 bases, with 17 bases between. Germline values: CDR1 KGHSH, CDR2 LQKENI. CDR3 size: 15 residues. The CDR3 sequence: CASSPILGDFDEQFF. The CDR3 DNA reads TGTGCCAGCTCACCTATCCTAGGAGATTTCGATGAGCAGTTCTTC.

CDR3 sequence (DNA): TGTGCCAGCACCCTGCCCGGGGGTCGTAGCTACACCTTC. Translated, it gives CASTLPGGRSYTF. The chain recombines TRBV7-2 with TRBJ1-2, with a tentative D call TRBD1 (5 bases). This CDR3 has 13 amino acids. Looked up from germline, CDR1 is SGHTA and CDR2 is FQGNSA. Between the trimmed V and J ends, which lost 7 bases and 9 bases, there was a span of 18 bases.

This chain connects TRBV19 to TRBJ1-5; D not certain. V lost 3 bases, J lost 4 bases, and 13 bases lay in between. Per the germline V gene, CDR1 is LNHDA and CDR2 is SQIVND (reference sequence). The CDR3 is made up of 15 amino acids. CDR3 in DNA: TGTGCCAGTAGTATGAGGAACGGTCCGAATCAGCCCCAGCATTTT. Protein: CASSMRNGPNQPQHF.

V is TRBV7-2 and J is TRBJ1-1; tentatively, D is TRBD1 (5 bases). V lost 1 base, J lost 6 bases, and 12 bases lay in between. From germline, CDR1 is SGHTA and CDR2 FQGNSA. This CDR3 has 14 amino acids. The CDR3 loop is CASSLGGKGSEAFF. As DNA, the CDR3 is TGTGCCAGCAGCTTAGGGGGTAAGGGGTCTGAAGCTTTCTTT. The full variable domain, completed using reference TRBV7-2 and TRBJ1-1, is GAGVSQSPSNKVTEKGKDVELRCDPISGHTALYWYRQSLGQGLEFLIYFQGNSAPDKSGLPSDRFSAERTGGSVSTLTIQRTQQEDSAVYLCASSLGGKGSEAFFGQGTRLTVV.

The chain is built from TRBV25-1 and TRBJ2-7; D is unresolved. V was shortened by 3 bases and J by 4 bases, with 7 bases between the two germline ends. This CDR3 comprises 12 residues. CDR1 and CDR2 from the germline V gene are MGHDK and SYGVNS. DNA for the CDR3: TGTGCCAGCAGTGAGGTGCAGTACGAGCAGTACTTC. Protein: CASSEVQYEQYF.

The chain has TRBV30 and TRBJ2-5; 9 bases align to TRBD2. The CDR3 consists of 14 residues. V gave up 0 bases and J gave up 5 bases; unmatched junction bases: 4. CDR1 is GTSNPN and CDR2 is SVGIG in the germline V gene (reference sequence). CDR3: CAWSVPGLAETQYF. The CDR3 DNA reads as TGTGCCTGGAGTGTACCAGGACTAGCGGAGACCCAGTACTTC.

The CDR3 DNA sequence: TGTGCCAGCAGTTTTTCGGGACAGGGTTTCGACGAGCAGTACTTC. This codes for CASSFSGQGFDEQYF. This chain connects TRBV27 to TRBJ2-7, with TRBD1 identical over 9 bases. This CDR3 is built from 15 residues. Germline V gene data show CDR1 as MNHEY and CDR2 as SMNVEV (reference sequence). V was clipped by 3 bases and J by 5 bases; unmatched bases: 8.

The chain carries TRBV21-1 and TRBJ2-6; the table's TRBD1 call for D was not verified on the DNA. TRBV21-1 is a pseudogene locus. The CDR3 spans 18 residues. In DNA, the CDR3 is TGTGCCAGCAGCTCAAATACCCAGGGGGCGACTGGGGCCAACGTCCTGACTTTC. Its translation: CASSSNTQGATGANVLTF.

The J gene is TRBJ1-5, the V gene TRBV2; no reliable D call. Trimming removed 9 bases at V and 4 bases at J, with 16 bases between. CDR1 SNHLY and CDR2 FYNNEI come from the germline V gene. This CDR3 is 14 amino acids long. The CDR3 nucleotides read TGTGCCAGTCAAAACGGAGGAGGGAATCAGCCCCAGCATTTT. Its protein product is CASQNGGGNQPQHF.